The rows below give T cell receptor beta chains drawn from one sample of a study of blood T cell repertoires in COVID-19. TCRdb's copy holds only in-frame clones and misses some; the assay was immunoSEQ multiplex PCR. This repertoire shows 400,000 to 550,000 clones, roughly 87% found once; its top ten account for about 2.1%. The sample consisted of PBMCs or T cells enriched from blood (not recorded which). These receptors were collected from a woman aged 18-29 years with acute COVID-19. The CDR3 runs from the conserved cysteine through the conserved F or W. The D gene is left open where the match is weak.

length | D | V | CDR3
17 | TRBD2 | TRBV9 | CASSGMGLAGGRDTQYF
14 | TRBD1 | TRBV5-4 | CASSLGDRDEKLFF
13 | . | TRBV7-8 | CASSFLVGNTIYF
13 | . | TRBV24-1 | CATSQGLNQPQHF
12 | TRBD1 | TRBV19 | CASRDRGLGYTF
15 | . | TRBV19 | CASRPQGNLAYEQYF
14 | TRBD1 | TRBV10-1 | CASRPRGLRETQYF
14 | . | TRBV5-3 | CARSIFRGYTEAFF
15 | TRBD1 | TRBV5-4 | CASSPDRGSNYGYTF
14 | . | TRBV5-6 | CASSLGAGSQPQHF
16 | TRBD1 | TRBV6-5 | CASSLFGQGAGDTQYF
15 | TRBD1 | TRBV30 | CAWSKGQGLNQPQHF
15 | TRBD2 | TRBV6-6 | CASSPSGRASYEQYF
15 | TRBD1 | TRBV27 | CASSLSLDRVEKLFF
17 | . | TRBV7-2 | CASSLESRSRPGYGYTF
16 | . | TRBV5-5 | CASRPGTGELNTEAFF
14 | . | TRBV28 | CASSAGDQNTEAFF
14 | . | TRBV10-3 | CAIIPRRNTGELFF
14 | TRBD1 | TRBV19 | CASRPTGTGQPQHF
15 | TRBD1 | TRBV7-2 | CASSYRQGVNSPLHF
12 | . | TRBV7-9 | CASSSGKNEQYF
15 | TRBD1 | TRBV7-9 | CASSSRQGPLTEAFF
16 | TRBD1 | TRBV5-1 | CASSLDGTGVGIEQYF
15 | TRBD1 | TRBV2 | CASSGQGIDREKLFF
14 | . | TRBV4-1 | CASSPSVSYNEQFF
14 | . | TRBV4-3 | CASSQGRGWSPLHF
13 | . | TRBV5-1 | CASSPGDRRGYTF
12 | . | TRBV3-1/TRBV3-2 | CASSQAGFEQYF
17 | TRBD1 | TRBV4-1 | CASSQSTGQGARETQYF
12 | . | TRBV12-3/TRBV12-4 | CASSLQNTEAFF
13 | TRBD1 | TRBV14 | CASSSGGFYEQYF
13 | . | TRBV27 | CASSWEGNTEAFF
16 | TRBD1 | TRBV3-1/TRBV3-2 | CASSQETGYTNEKLFF
15 | . | TRBV5-1 | CASSPPGGENSPLHF
16 | TRBD1 | TRBV3-1/TRBV3-2 | CASSQVSNRGRYGYTF
14 | TRBD1 | TRBV19 | CASSLDRGGETQYF
12 | . | TRBV2 | CASRHGEYGYTF
15 | . | TRBV28 | CASSFFSLRNTEAFF
11 | TRBD1 | TRBV20-1 | CSARRQGEQFF
16 | . | TRBV18 | CASSDRQADFNQPQHF
11 | . | TRBV20-1 | CSARNSYEQYF
14 | . | TRBV2 | CASSGTEGDYGYTF
14 | . | TRBV4-1 | CASSDIGGYNEQFF
14 | TRBD1 | TRBV9 | CASTQGIGTGELFF
15 | TRBD1 | TRBV6-2/TRBV6-3 | CASSYAQGANREQYF
14 | TRBD1 | TRBV5-1 | CASRGQGFTGELFF
14 | . | TRBV5-6 | CASSGGSGTYGYTF
13 | TRBD2 | TRBV29-1 | CSVNSGGQETQYF
13 | . | TRBV5-1 | CASSLAGDHGYTF
13 | . | TRBV11-1 | CASSLMGDSPLHF
12 | . | TRBV10-3 | CAISASTNEQYF
12 | . | TRBV25-1 | CASAGVNSPLHF
15 | . | TRBV2 | CASRSIVGASQPQHF
14 | . | TRBV9 | CASSVGRYQETQYF
14 | . | TRBV18 | CASSPSGGSYEQYF
13 | . | TRBV20-1 | CSASIEANQPQHF
15 | TRBD2 | TRBV10-1 | CASSETSGSQETQYF
16 | TRBD2 | TRBV7-9 | CASSLALAGGHDEQFF